This section outlines one TCR beta chain sequence together with its context. The sample originates from a study of blood T cell repertoires in COVID-19. Whole-study context: Acute and convalescent COVID-19 samples came from the United States, Italy and Spain. The cDNA or gDNA used as material had been derived from T cells, B-cell-depleted T cells, or PBMCs.

Per germline, CDR1 KGHSH and CDR2 LQKENI. J gave up 7 bases and V 3 bases, and 5 bases lay outside the gene matches. The CDR3 runs 15 residues. As handled by the study authors: Scientists estimated how many nucleated cells there were by amplifying reference gene primers. Generated by immunoSEQ multiplex PCR, the TCRdb table keeps only in-frame clones and is missing some. V, J and clone size were drawn from that table, and D and trimming were deduced from the DNA. Altogether hundreds of thousands of clones are present, more than 75% being singletons, with the ten largest covering less than 2.5%. The TCR originated in a woman aged 25 to 39 who had recovered from COVID-19. This chain links TRBV18 with TRBJ2-2, with 10 bases fitting TRBD1. Sample: peripheral blood. DNA for the CDR3: TGTGCCAGCTCACCGAGACAGGGGGCGGGCGGGGAGCTGTTTTTT. Protein sequence: CASSPRQGAGGELFF.